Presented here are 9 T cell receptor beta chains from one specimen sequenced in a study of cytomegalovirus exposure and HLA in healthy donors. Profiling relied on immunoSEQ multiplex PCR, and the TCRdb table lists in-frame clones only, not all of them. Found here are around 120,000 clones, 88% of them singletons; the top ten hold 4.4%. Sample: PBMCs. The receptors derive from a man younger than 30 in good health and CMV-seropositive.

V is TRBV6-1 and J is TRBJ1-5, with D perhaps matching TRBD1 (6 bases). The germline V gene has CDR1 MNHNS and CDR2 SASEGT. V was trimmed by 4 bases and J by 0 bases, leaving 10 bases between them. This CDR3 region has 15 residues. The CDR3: CASSAQGYSNQPQHF. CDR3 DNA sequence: TGTGCCAGCAGTGCACAGGGATATAGCAATCAGCCCCAGCATTTT.

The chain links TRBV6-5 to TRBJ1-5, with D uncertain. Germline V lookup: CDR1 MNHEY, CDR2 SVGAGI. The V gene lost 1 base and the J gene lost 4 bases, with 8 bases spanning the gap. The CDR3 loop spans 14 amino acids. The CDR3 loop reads CASSYFSQNQPQHF. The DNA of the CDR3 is TGTGCCAGCAGTTACTTCTCACAGAATCAGCCCCAGCATTTT.

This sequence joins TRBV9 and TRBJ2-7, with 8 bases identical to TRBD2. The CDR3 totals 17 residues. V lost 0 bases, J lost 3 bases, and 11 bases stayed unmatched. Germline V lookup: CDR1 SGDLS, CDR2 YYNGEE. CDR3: CASSVGAGGPQSYEQYF. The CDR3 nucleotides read TGTGCCAGCAGCGTAGGGGCGGGGGGCCCACAGAGCTACGAGCAGTACTTC.

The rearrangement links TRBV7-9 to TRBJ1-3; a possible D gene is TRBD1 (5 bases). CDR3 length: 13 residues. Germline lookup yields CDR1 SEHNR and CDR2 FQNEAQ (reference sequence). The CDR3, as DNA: TGTGGCAGGGAGGAAGACTCTGGAAACACCATATATTTT. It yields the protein CGREEDSGNTIYF.

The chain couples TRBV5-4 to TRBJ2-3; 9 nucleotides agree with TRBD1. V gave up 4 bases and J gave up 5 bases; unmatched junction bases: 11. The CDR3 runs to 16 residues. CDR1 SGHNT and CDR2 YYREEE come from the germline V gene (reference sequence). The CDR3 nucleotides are TGTGCCAGCAGCCCACTACGACAGGGGGTAGGAGATACGCAGTATTTT. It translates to CASSPLRQGVGDTQYF.

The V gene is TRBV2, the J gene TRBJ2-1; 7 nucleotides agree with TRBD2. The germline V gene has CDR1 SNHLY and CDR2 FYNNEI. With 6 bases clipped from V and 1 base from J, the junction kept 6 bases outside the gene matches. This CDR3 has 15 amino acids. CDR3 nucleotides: TGTGCCAGCAGGGACCCAGCGGGGTCCTACAATGAGCAGTTCTTC. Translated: CASRDPAGSYNEQFF.

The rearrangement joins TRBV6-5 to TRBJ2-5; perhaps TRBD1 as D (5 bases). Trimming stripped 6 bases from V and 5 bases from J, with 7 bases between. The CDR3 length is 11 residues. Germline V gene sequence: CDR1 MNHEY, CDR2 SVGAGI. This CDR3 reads CASRGAETQYF. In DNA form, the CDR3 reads TGTGCCAGCAGAGGGGCTGAGACCCAGTACTTC.

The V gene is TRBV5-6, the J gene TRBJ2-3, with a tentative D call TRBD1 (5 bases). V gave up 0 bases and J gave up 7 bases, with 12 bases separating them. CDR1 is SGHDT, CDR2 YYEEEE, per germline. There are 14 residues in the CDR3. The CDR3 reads CASSLAVAGYTQYF. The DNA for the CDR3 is TGTGCCAGCAGCTTGGCCGTTGCAGGGTATACGCAGTATTTT.

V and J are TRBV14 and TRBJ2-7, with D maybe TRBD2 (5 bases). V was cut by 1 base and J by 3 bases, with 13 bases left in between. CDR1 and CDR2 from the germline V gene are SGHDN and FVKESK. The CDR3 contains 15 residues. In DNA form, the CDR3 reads TGTGCCAGCAGCCAAGGGGGAGACATAGTCTACGAGCAGTACTTC. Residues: CASSQGGDIVYEQYF.